This is a list of T cell receptor beta chains from one sample in a study of shared clonotypes between healthy human individuals. Some clones are missing from TCRdb's copy, which holds only in-frame ones; the method was immunoSEQ multiplex PCR. The table lists a few hundred thousand clones, 70% to 80% of them singletons, with 12% in the top ten. Sequencing was performed on PBMCs. Source of these receptors: a woman in her thirties or forties in good health. Some clones in this sample may be carry-over from other donors' samples. The CDR3 runs from the conserved cysteine through the conserved F or W. The order of the fields is V gene, D gene, clone size, J gene, CDR3 protein, CDR3 DNA. The D gene is left open where the match is weak. Clone size is shown for a subset of rows, as once, few, many or a class of expanded clone.

V gene: TRBV27
D gene: -
clone size: -
J gene: TRBJ2-7
CDR3 protein: CASSLAGSSSYEQYF
CDR3 DNA: TGTGCCAGCAGTTTGGCAGGGAGTAGCTCCTACGAGCAGTACTTC

V gene: TRBV7-2
D gene: -
clone size: -
J gene: TRBJ2-1
CDR3 protein: CASSLLGRWDEQFF
CDR3 DNA: TGTGCCAGCAGCTTATTGGGGAGGTGGGATGAGCAGTTCTTC

V gene: TRBV30
D gene: -
clone size: -
J gene: TRBJ1-1
CDR3 protein: CAWSRFTNTEAFF
CDR3 DNA: TGTGCCTGGAGTAGATTCACGAACACTGAAGCTTTCTTT

V gene: TRBV11-1
D gene: -
clone size: -
J gene: TRBJ2-5
CDR3 protein: CASSFSGGQETQYF
CDR3 DNA: TGTGCCAGCAGCTTTTCCGGCGGCCAAGAGACCCAGTACTTC

V gene: TRBV5-4
D gene: -
clone size: -
J gene: TRBJ1-2
CDR3 protein: CASSLEQGFGYGYTF
CDR3 DNA: TGTGCCAGCAGCTTGGAACAGGGCTTTGGGTATGGCTACACCTTC

V gene: TRBV9
D gene: -
clone size: -
J gene: TRBJ2-7
CDR3 protein: CASSVGNSRYNEQYF
CDR3 DNA: TGTGCCAGCAGCGTAGGTAACTCCCGGTATAACGAGCAGTACTTC

V gene: TRBV7-9
D gene: TRBD1
clone size: -
J gene: TRBJ2-3
CDR3 protein: CASSLLLGQGRTDTQYF
CDR3 DNA: TGTGCCAGCAGCTTACTATTAGGACAGGGGAGGACAGATACGCAGTATTTT

V gene: TRBV11-1
D gene: -
clone size: -
J gene: TRBJ1-1
CDR3 protein: CASSSVGRGMATEAFF
CDR3 DNA: TGTGCCAGCAGCTCTGTCGGGAGGGGGATGGCCACTGAAGCTTTCTTT

V gene: TRBV7-8
D gene: -
clone size: -
J gene: TRBJ1-2
CDR3 protein: CASSLAQIPLSERDGYTF
CDR3 DNA: TGTGCCAGCAGCTTAGCCCAAATCCCCCTATCGGAAAGGGACGGCTACACCTTC

V gene: TRBV18
D gene: -
clone size: -
J gene: TRBJ1-1
CDR3 protein: CASSPQTGRLNTEAFF
CDR3 DNA: TGTGCCAGCTCACCCCAGACAGGCCGCTTGAACACTGAAGCTTTCTTT

V gene: TRBV4-1
D gene: -
clone size: -
J gene: TRBJ1-6
CDR3 protein: CASSQEGNSPLHF
CDR3 DNA: TGCGCCAGCAGCCAAGAGGGCAATTCACCCCTCCACTTT

V gene: TRBV18
D gene: TRBD2
clone size: once
J gene: TRBJ2-7
CDR3 protein: CASSPPPGLAGGGEQYF
CDR3 DNA: TGTGCCAGCTCACCACCGCCGGGACTAGCGGGAGGTGGGGAGCAGTACTTC

V gene: TRBV5-1
D gene: -
clone size: -
J gene: TRBJ2-6
CDR3 protein: CASNLQSGANVLTF
CDR3 DNA: TGCGCCAGCAATCTCCAATCTGGGGCCAACGTCCTGACTTTC

V gene: TRBV7-8
D gene: TRBD2
clone size: -
J gene: TRBJ2-7
CDR3 protein: CASSSTQRTSGIRYEQYF
CDR3 DNA: TGTGCCAGCAGCTCAACCCAGAGGACTAGCGGGATCAGGTACGAGCAGTACTTC

V gene: TRBV29-1
D gene: -
clone size: once
J gene: TRBJ1-1
CDR3 protein: CSGVGAEEAFF
CDR3 DNA: TGCAGCGGGGTGGGCGCGGAGGAAGCTTTCTTT